This T cell receptor beta chain came from a study of T-cell reconstitution after alpha-beta-depleted transplantation in children. This clonotype was seen more than once but under ten times. The target antigen is unknown. Mismatch with germline at one junction end may stem from a read error. Germline assignment: CDR1 MNHEY and CDR2 SMNVEV (reference sequence). The CDR3 covers 13 residues. Findings and caveats of the study: Several hundred rapidly expanded clones from non-depleted graft cells reportedly supplied alpha-beta T cells about two months post-transplant. Newly generated T cells supplied most T-cell counts and diversity one year post-transplant.

Unique molecular identifiers were used in preparing the TCRbeta library. MiXCR, applied by TCRdb to the PCR reads, yields one record per CDR3 protein. This table holds 250,000 to 400,000 distinct CDR3 sequences, roughly 21% found once. The chain combines TRBV27 with TRBJ2-7; perhaps TRBD2 as D (5 bases). Sequencing was performed on PBMCs, mostly from graft donor cells, taken 180 days after TCRalphabeta/CD19-depleted stem cell transplant. The sequence came from a male patient under 18 who had a stem cell transplant for acute lymphoblastic leukemia, so the T cells may come from the graft donor. The CDR3 DNA reads as TGTGTCAGCAGTTTTCCGGGTGGAGGCGAGCAGTACTTC. Residues: CVSSFPGGGEQYF.